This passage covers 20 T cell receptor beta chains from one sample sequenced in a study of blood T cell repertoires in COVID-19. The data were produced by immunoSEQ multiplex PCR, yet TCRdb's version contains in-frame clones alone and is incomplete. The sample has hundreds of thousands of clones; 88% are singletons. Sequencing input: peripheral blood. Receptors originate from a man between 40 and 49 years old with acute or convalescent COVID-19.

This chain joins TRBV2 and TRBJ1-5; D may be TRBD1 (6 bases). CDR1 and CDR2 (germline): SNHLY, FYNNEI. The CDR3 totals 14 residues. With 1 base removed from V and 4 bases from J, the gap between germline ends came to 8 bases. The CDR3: CASSEEQGNQPQHF. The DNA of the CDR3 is TGTGCCAGCAGTGAAGAACAGGGTAATCAGCCCCAGCATTTT.

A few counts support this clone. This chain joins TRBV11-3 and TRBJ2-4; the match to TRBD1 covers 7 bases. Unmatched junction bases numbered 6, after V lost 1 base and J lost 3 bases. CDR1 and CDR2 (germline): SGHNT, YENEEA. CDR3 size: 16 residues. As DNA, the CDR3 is TGTGCCAGCAGCTTAGGGCAGGGGGTCGGCAAAAACATTCAGTACTTC. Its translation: CASSLGQGVGKNIQYF.

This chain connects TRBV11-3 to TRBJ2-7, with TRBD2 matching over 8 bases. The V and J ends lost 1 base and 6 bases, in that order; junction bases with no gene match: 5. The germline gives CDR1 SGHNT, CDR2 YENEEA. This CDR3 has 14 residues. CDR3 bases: TGTGCCAGCAGCTTAGGGGCGGGAGGACTCGAGCAGTACTTC. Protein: CASSLGAGGLEQYF.

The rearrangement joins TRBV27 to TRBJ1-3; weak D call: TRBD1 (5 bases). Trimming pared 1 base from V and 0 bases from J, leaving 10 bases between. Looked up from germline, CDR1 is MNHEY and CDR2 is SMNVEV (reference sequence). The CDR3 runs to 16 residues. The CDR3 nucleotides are TGTGCCAGCAGTTTATTGCCAGGGCTCTCTGGAAACACCATATATTTT. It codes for CASSLLPGLSGNTIYF.

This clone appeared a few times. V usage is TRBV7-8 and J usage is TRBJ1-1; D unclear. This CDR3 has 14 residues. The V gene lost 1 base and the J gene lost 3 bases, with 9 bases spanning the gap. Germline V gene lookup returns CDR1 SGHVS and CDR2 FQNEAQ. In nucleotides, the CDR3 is TGTGCCAGCAGCTTAGGAACGGCGGACACTGAAGCTTTCTTT. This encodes CASSLGTADTEAFF.

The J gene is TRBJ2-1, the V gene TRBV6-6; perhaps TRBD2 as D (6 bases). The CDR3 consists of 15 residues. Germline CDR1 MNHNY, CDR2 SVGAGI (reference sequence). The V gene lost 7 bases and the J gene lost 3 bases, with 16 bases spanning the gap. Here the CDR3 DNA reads TGTGCCAGCATTGAGGCGGGACTTGACTACAATGAGCAGTTCTTC. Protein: CASIEAGLDYNEQFF.

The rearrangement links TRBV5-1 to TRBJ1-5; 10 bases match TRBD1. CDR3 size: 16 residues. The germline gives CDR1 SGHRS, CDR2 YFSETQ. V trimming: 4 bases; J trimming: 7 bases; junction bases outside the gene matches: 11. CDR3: CASSPGQGYGGQPQHF. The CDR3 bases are TGCGCCAGCAGCCCGGGACAGGGGTACGGCGGCCAGCCCCAGCATTTT.

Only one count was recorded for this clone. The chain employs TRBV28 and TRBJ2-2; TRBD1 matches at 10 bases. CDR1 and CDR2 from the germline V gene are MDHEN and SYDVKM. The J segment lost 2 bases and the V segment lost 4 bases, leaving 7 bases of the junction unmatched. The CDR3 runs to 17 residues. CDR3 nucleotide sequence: TGTGCCAGCAGTTCCCCTGGGGACAGGGGCAACACCGGGGAGCTGTTTTTT. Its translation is CASSSPGDRGNTGELFF.

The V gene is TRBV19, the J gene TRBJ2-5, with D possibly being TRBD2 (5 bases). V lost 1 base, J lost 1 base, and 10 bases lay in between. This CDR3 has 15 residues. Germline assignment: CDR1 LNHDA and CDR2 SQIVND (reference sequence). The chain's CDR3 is CASSIAQDFQETQYF. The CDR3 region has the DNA TGTGCCAGTAGTATAGCTCAGGACTTCCAAGAGACCCAGTACTTC.

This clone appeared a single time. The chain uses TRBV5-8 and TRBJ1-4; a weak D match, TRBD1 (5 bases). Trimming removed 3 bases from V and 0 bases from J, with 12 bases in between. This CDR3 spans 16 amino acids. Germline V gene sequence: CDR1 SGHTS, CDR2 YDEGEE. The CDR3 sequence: CASSSPDSATNEKLFF. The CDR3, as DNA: TGTGCCAGCAGCTCTCCAGACAGTGCAACTAATGAAAAACTGTTTTTT.

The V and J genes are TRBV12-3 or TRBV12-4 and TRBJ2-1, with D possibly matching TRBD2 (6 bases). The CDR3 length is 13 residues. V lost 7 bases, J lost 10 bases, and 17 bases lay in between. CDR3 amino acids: CASNPYGTLEQFF. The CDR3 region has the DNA TGTGCCAGCAACCCATACGGGACTTTGGAGCAGTTCTTC.

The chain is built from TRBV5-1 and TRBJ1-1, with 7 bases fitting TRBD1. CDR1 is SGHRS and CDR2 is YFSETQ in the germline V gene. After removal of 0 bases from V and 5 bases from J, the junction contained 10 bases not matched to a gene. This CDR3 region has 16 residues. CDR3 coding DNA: TGCGCCAGCAGCTTGGCCTCGACAGGGTGGGGAACTGAAGCTTTCTTT. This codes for CASSLASTGWGTEAFF.

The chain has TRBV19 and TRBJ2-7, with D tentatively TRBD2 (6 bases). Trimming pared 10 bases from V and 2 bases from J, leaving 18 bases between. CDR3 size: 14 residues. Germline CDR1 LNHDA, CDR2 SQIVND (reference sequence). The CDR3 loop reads CATQPGTAPYEQYF. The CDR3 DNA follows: TGTGCCACCCAACCCGGGACTGCTCCCTACGAGCAGTACTTC.

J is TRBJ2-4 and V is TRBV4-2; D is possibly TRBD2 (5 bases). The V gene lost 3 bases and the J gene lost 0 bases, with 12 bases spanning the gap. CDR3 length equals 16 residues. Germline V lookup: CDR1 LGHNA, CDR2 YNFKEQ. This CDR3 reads CASSHFGVGAKNIQYF. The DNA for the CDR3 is TGTGCCAGCAGCCATTTCGGGGTAGGAGCCAAAAACATTCAGTACTTC.

CDR3 protein: CASSLGEGRTQYF. The CDR3, as DNA: TGTGCCAGCAGCTTGGGAGAGGGTCGGACCCAGTACTTC. The V and J genes are TRBV7-9 and TRBJ2-5, with D possibly TRBD2 on 5 matching bases. V was shortened by 3 bases and J by 7 bases, with 12 bases between the two germline ends. Germline V lookup: CDR1 SEHNR, CDR2 FQNEAQ (reference sequence). The CDR3 length is 13 residues.

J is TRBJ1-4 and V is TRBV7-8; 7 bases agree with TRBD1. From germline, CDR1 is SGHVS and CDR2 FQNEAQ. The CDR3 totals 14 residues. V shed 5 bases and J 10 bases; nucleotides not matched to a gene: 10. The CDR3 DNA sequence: TGTGCCAGCAGCCCACAGGGGCCAGGGGTAAAACTGTTTTTT. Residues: CASSPQGPGVKLFF. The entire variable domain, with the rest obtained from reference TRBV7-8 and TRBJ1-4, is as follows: GAGVSQSPRYKVAKRGQDVALRCDPISGHVSLFWYQQALGQGPEFLTYFQNEAQLDKSGLPSDRFFAERPEGSVSTLKIQRTQQEDSAVYLCASSPQGPGVKLFFGSGTQLSVL.

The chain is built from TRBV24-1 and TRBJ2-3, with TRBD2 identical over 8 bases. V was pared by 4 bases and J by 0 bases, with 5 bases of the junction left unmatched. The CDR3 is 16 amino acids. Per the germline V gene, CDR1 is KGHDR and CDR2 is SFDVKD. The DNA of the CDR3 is TGTGCCACCAGTGACTACACTAGCGGAAGCACAGATACGCAGTATTTT. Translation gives CATSDYTSGSTDTQYF.

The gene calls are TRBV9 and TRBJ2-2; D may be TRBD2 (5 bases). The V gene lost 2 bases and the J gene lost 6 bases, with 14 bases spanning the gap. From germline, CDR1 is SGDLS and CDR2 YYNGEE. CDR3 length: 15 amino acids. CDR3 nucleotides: TGTGCCAGCAGCGTCCGGGGTCTGCCCCCCGGGGAGCTGTTTTTT. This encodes CASSVRGLPPGELFF.

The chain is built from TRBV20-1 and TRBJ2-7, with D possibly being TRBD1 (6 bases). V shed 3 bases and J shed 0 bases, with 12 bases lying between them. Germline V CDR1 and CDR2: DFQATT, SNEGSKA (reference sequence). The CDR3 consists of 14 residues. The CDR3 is CSASRTASSYEQYF. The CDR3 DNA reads TGCAGTGCTAGTCGGACAGCAAGCTCCTACGAGCAGTACTTC.

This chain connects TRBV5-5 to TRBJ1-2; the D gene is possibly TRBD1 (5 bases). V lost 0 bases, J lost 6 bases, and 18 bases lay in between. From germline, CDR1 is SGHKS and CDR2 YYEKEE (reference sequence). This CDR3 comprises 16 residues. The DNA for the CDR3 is TGTGCCAGCAGCTTGGCTTCATCTGGGGGAGGCAATGGCTACACCTTC. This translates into CASSLASSGGGNGYTF.